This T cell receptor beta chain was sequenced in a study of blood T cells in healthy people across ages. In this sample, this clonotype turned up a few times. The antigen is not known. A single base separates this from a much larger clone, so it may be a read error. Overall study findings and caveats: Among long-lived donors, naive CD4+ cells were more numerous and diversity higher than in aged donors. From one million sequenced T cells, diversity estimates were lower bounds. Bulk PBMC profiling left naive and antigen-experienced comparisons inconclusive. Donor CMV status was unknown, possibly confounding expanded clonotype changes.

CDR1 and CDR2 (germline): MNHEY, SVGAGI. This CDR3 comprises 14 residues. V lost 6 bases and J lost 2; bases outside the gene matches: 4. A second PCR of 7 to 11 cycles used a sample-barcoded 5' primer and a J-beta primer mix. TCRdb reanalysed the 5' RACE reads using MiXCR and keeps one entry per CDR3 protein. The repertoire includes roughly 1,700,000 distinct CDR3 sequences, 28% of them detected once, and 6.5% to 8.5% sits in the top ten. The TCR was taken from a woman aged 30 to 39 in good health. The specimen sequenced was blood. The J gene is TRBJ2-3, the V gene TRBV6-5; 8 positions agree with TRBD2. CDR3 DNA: TGTGCCAGCAGACGAGCGGGAGCCACAGATACGCAGTATTTT. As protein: CASRRAGATDTQYF.